This T cell receptor beta chain appears in the sequencing data of a study of blood T cell repertoires in COVID-19. Germline CDR1 is SGHTA and CDR2 is FQGNSA. The length of the CDR3 is 16 residues. Trimming shortened V by 1 base and J by 1 base, and 10 bases separated the two germline ends. Sequencing was performed with immunoSEQ multiplex PCR; in TCRdb, only in-frame clones are kept and a portion is missing. The data show 40,000 or so clones, more than 75% seen once. The sequence was collected from a woman in her 70s in a cohort sampled during active COVID-19. Sequenced: peripheral blood. The chain couples TRBV7-2 to TRBJ2-2, with TRBD1 as a possible D gene (5 bases). CDR3 coding DNA: TGTGCCAGCAGCTTAGTAGGACATCTGAACACCGGGGAGCTGTTTTTT. Encoded protein: CASSLVGHLNTGELFF. Full variable domain (outside the CDR3, taken from reference TRBV7-2 and TRBJ2-2): GAGVSQSPSNKVTEKGKDVELRCDPISGHTALYWYRQSLGQGLEFLIYFQGNSAPDKSGLPSDRFSAERTGGSVSTLTIQRTQQEDSAVYLCASSLVGHLNTGELFFGEGSRLTVL.